Below are 8 T cell receptor beta chains sequenced from a single sample in a study of cytomegalovirus exposure and HLA in healthy donors. A multiplex PCR was run with 60 Vbeta primers and 13 Jbeta primers. Here immunoSEQ multiplex PCR was the method, and the copy in TCRdb shows in-frame clones only, minus some. Counted here are roughly 190,000 clones, 79% occurring once; the ten biggest clones make up roughly 1.4%. Sequenced input: PBMCs. These receptors originate from a woman between 45 and 60 years old in good health and CMV-seronegative.

The chain links TRBV5-1 to TRBJ2-2; the D is unclear. This CDR3 is 15 amino acids long. The germline CDR1 and CDR2 sequences are SGHRS and YFSETQ. The V and J ends lost 1 base and 5 bases respectively, with 12 bases between them. The CDR3 sequence is CASSLRQGRTGELFF. CDR3 bases: TGCGCCAGCAGCTTGAGACAAGGAAGGACCGGGGAGCTGTTTTTT. Variable domain in full (rest from reference TRBV5-1 and TRBJ2-2): KAGVTQTPRYLIKTRGQQVTLSCSPISGHRSVSWYQQTPGQGLQFLFEYFSETQRNKGNFPGRFSGRQFSNSRSEMNVSTLELGDSALYLCASSLRQGRTGELFFGEGSRLTVL.

The chain employs TRBV5-1 and TRBJ2-2, with D perhaps TRBD1 (6 bases). V was clipped by 3 bases and J by 0 bases, with 9 bases between them. From germline, CDR1 is SGHRS and CDR2 YFSETQ. CDR3 length: 15 residues. In nucleotides, the CDR3 is TGCGCCAGCAGCTCCAGGACAGCGAACACCGGGGAGCTGTTTTTT. Its translation: CASSSRTANTGELFF.

CDR3 in amino acids: CASSYQGTTEAFF. In nucleotides, the CDR3 is TGTGCCAGCAGTTACCAGGGTACCACTGAAGCTTTCTTT. The V and J genes are TRBV6-6 and TRBJ1-1; maybe TRBD1 (5 bases). Germline-derived CDR1 and CDR2 are MNHNY and SVGAGI (reference sequence). V was shortened by 2 bases and J by 4 bases, with 8 bases between the two germline ends. This CDR3 has 13 amino acids.

V is TRBV18 and J is TRBJ2-1, with 14 positions matching TRBD2. The CDR3 length is 17 residues. The V gene end was trimmed by 4 bases and the J gene end by 7 bases; junction bases not matched to a gene: 9. In germline, CDR1 is KGHSH, CDR2 LQKENI. The chain's CDR3 is CASSQLGGLAGANEQFF. The CDR3, as DNA: TGTGCCAGCTCACAACTAGGGGGACTAGCGGGAGCTAATGAGCAGTTCTTC.

The chain has TRBV19 and TRBJ2-7; 12 nucleotides agree with TRBD1. Germline assignment: CDR1 LNHDA and CDR2 SQIVND (reference sequence). The CDR3 extends over 15 amino acids. Trimming cost V 3 bases and J 2 bases; bases outside gene matches: 2. The CDR3 DNA follows: TGTGCCAGTAGTATCGGGACAGGGGGCGCCTACGAGCAGTACTTC. Translation: CASSIGTGGAYEQYF.

This chain links TRBV27 with TRBJ1-5; 8 bases map to TRBD1. CDR1 is MNHEY and CDR2 is SMNVEV in the germline V gene (reference sequence). J was trimmed by 4 bases and V by 0 bases; bases with no gene match: 2. This CDR3 is 15 amino acids long. CDR3 protein: CASSLSWTGNQPQHF. CDR3 DNA sequence: TGTGCCAGCAGTTTATCGTGGACAGGGAATCAGCCCCAGCATTTT.

The chain couples TRBV19 to TRBJ2-7; 9 nucleotides agree with TRBD1. The CDR3 is 15 amino acids. Trimming at V came to 5 bases and at J to 2 bases, leaving 7 bases not matched to a gene. Germline V gene sequence: CDR1 LNHDA, CDR2 SQIVND (reference sequence). The CDR3 DNA sequence: TGTGCCAGTAGTCCGTCGGGACAGGGACCCTACGAGCAGTACTTC. The encoded protein is CASSPSGQGPYEQYF. The full variable domain, rest sourced from reference TRBV19 and TRBJ2-7, is DGGITQSPKYLFRKEGQNVTLSCEQNLNHDAMYWYRQDPGQGLRLIYYSQIVNDFQKGDIAEGYSVSREKKESFPLTVTSAQKNPTAFYLCASSPSGQGPYEQYFGPGTRLTVT.

The rearrangement links TRBV7-3 to TRBJ1-5, with TRBD1 matching 10 bases. This CDR3 region has 15 residues. The J segment lost 6 bases and the V segment lost 4 bases, leaving 6 bases of the junction unmatched. Germline loops: CDR1 SGHTA, CDR2 FQGTGA. Here the CDR3 DNA reads TGTGCCAGCAGCTCCGCCGGACAGGGGGGTCAGCCCCAGCATTTT. Translating gives CASSSAGQGGQPQHF.